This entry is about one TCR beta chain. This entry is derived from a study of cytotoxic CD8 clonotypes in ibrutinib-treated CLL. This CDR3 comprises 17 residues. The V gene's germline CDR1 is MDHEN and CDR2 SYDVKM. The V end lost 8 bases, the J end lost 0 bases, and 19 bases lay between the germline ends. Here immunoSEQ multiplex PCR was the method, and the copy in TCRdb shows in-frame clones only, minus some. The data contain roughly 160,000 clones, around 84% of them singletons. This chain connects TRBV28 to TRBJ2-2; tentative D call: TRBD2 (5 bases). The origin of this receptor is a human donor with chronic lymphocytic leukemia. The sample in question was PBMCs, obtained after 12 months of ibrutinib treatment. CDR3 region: CASVEARSGANTGELFF. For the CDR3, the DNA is TGTGCCAGCGTGGAGGCCCGTTCGGGTGCGAACACCGGGGAGCTGTTTTTT.